This note documents a single T cell receptor (beta chain) sequence. Libraries were prepared by immunoSEQ multiplex PCR; TCRdb keeps only in-frame clonotypes and omits some of them. The table lists approximately 230,000 clones, 87% of them singletons, with roughly 3% in the top ten. V was cut by 3 bases and J by 1 base, with 9 bases left in between. CDR1 and CDR2 (germline): MRHNA, SNTAGT. The CDR3 spans 14 residues. The data were obtained in a study of blood T cell repertoires in COVID-19. This receptor was taken from a man between 18 and 35 years old with active or convalescent COVID-19. The chain joins TRBV6-4 to TRBJ1-1, with TRBD1 as a possible D gene (5 bases). Sequences were obtained from peripheral blood. The CDR3 sequence is CASSEQGGNTEAFF. CDR3 DNA sequence: TGTGCCAGCAGTGAGCAGGGAGGGAACACTGAAGCTTTCTTT.